This T cell receptor beta chain stems from a study of monozygotic twins with inflammatory bowel disease. Findings of the study overall: With inverse Simpson as the measure, TCRbeta diversity was lower in IBD patients than in healthy co-twins.

Notes on this clonotype: Its antigen is undetermined.

Each UMI harboured a 6-nucleotide sample barcode and was appended via template switching. TCRdb derives one entry per CDR3 protein from the 5' RACE reads, leaving out DNA. In all, the sample yields fewer than 200,000 distinct CDR3 sequences. The CDR3 totals 15 residues. Germline CDR1 SGHRS, CDR2 YFSETQ. Unfractionated whole blood yielded total RNA, and T cells were not sorted. Sequences were obtained from blood. The gene calls are TRBV5-1 and TRBJ2-1; TCRdb's D call, TRBD2, is unchecked because there is no DNA. The TCR comes from a human donor with ulcerative colitis or Crohn's disease, or a healthy co-twin of an affected twin (not recorded which). The CDR3 reads CASKSGTSSYNEQFF.